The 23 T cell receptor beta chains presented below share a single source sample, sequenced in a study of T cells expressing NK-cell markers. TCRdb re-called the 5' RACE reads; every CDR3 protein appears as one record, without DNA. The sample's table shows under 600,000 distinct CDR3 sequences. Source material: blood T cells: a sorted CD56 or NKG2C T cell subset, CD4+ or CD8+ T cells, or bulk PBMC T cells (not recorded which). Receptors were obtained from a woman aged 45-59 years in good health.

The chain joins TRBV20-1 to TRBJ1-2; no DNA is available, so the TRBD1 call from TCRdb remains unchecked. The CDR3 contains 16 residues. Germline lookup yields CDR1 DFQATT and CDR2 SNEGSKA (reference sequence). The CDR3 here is CSARDVSGESNYGYTF.

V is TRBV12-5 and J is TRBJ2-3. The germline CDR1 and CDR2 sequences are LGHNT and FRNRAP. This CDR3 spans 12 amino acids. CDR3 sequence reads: CASGFVKDTQYF.

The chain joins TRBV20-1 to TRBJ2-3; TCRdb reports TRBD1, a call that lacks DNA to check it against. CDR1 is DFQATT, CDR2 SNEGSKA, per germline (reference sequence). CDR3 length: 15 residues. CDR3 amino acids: CSALLPRGATDTQYF.

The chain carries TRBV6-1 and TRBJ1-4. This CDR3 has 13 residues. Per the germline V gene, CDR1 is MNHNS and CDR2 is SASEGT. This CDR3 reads CAVDNNRIEKLFF.

The CDR3 sequence is CASRGQGFSGNTIYF. The chain is built from TRBV12-3 or TRBV12-4 and TRBJ1-3; TCRdb proposes TRBD1, but this gene call is untestable without DNA. This CDR3 comprises 15 residues.

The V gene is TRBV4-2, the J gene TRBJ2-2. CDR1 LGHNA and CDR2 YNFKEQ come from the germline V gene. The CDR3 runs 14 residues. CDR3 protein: CASSQVRLTGELFF.

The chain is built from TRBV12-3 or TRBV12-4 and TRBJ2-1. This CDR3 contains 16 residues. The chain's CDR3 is CASSPVRTIYGDEQFF.

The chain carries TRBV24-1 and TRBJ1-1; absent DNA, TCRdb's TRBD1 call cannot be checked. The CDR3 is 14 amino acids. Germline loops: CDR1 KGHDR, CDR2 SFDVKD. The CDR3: CATRADSVNTEAFF.

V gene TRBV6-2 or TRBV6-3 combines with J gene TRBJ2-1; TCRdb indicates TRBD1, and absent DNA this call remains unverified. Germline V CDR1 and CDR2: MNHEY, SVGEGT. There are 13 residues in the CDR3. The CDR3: CASKRGRGGEQFF.

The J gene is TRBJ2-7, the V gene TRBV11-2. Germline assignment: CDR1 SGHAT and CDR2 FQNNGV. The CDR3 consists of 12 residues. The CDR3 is CASSGVLRGQYF. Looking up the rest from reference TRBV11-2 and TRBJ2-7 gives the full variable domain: EAGVAQSPRYKIIEKRQSVAFWCNPISGHATLYWYQQILGQGPKLLIQFQNNGVVDDSQLPKDRFSAERLKGVDSTLKIQPAKLEDSAVYLCASSGVLRGQYFGPGTRLTVT.

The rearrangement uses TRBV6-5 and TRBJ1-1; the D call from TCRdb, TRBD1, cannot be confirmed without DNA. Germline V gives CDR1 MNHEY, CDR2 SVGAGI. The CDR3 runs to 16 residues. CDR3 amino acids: CASSYLTGGWNTEAFF.

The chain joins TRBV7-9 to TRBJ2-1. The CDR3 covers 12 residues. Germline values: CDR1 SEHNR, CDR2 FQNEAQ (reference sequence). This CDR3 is CASSPRRDEQFF.

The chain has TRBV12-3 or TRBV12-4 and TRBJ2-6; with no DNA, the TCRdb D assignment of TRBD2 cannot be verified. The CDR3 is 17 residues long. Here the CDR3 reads CASSRAGGPSGANVLTF.

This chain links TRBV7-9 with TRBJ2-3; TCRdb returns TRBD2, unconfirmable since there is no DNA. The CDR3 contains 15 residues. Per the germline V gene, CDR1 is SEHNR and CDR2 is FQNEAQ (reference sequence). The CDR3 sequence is CASSFGGESTDTQYF.

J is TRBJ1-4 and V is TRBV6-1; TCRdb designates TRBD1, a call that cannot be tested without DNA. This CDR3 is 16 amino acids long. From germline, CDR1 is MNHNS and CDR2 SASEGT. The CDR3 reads CASDRDSLSTNEKLFF.

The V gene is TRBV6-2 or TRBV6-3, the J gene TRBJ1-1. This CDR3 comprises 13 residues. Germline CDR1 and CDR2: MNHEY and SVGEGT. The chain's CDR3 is CASSYQKDGKTFF.

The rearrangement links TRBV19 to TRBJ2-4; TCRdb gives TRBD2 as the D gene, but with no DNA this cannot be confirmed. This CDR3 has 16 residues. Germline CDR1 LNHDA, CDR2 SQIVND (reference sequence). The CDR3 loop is CASTPSLSGIGNIQYF.

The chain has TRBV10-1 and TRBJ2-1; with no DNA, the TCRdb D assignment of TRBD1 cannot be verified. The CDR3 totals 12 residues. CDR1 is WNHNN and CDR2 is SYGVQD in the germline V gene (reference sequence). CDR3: CATGSRGNEQFF.

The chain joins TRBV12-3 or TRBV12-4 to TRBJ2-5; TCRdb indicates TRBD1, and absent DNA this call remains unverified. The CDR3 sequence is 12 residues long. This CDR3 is CATGQGSETQYF.

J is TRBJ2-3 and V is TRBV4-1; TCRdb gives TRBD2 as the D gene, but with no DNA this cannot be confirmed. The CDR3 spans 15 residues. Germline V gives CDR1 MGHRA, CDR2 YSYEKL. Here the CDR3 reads CASSQVISDTDTQYF.

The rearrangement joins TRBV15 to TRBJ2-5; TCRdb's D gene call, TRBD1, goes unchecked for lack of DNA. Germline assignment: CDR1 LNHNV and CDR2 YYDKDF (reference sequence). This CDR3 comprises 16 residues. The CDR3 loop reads CATSRAGTGTQETQYF.

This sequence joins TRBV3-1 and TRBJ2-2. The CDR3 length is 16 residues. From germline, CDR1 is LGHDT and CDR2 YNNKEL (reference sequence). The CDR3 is CASSQWSARPPGELFF.

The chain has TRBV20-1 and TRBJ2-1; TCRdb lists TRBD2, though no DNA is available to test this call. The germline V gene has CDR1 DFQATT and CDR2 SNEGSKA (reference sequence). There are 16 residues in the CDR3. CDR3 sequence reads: CSARASVTGLVGEQFF.